The 13 T cell receptor beta chains in this list originate from one sample, sequenced in a study of control samples from healthy donors and cancer patients. Method: immunoSEQ multiplex PCR; TCRdb's copy keeps in-frame clones and lacks some. The table records over 150,000 clones, roughly 95% of them present only once. Sequences were obtained from blood. The receptors were gathered from a woman in her 30s in good health.

The sample holds one count of this clone. The chain has TRBV14 and TRBJ2-7; D is unresolved. The CDR3 sequence is 13 residues long. V was pared by 2 bases and J by 1 base, with 6 bases between. CDR1 is SGHDN, CDR2 FVKESK, per germline. CDR3 sequence: CASSQLSSYEQYF. Written as DNA, the CDR3 is TGTGCCAGCAGCCAACTCTCATCCTACGAGCAGTACTTC.

On this clone itself: The identical CDR3 is also encoded by other nucleotide sequences in the sample. The chain employs TRBV2 and TRBJ2-1; 9 bases are a match to TRBD1. The CDR3 covers 13 residues. J lost 6 bases, V lost 9 bases, and 6 bases had no gene match. Germline CDR1 reads SNHLY; CDR2 reads FYNNEI. The CDR3 here is CASNRDRVNEQFF. DNA for the CDR3: TGTGCCAGTAACCGGGACAGGGTCAATGAGCAGTTCTTC.

The rearrangement links TRBV7-2 to TRBJ2-1; 9 positions match TRBD2. The V and J ends lost 3 bases and 3 bases, in that order; junction bases with no gene match: 0. The CDR3 sequence is 14 residues long. The V gene's germline CDR1 is SGHTA and CDR2 FQGNSA. Here the CDR3 reads CASSLTSGYNEQFF. CDR3 nucleotides: TGTGCCAGCAGCTTGACTAGCGGCTACAATGAGCAGTTCTTC. The full variable domain, completed using reference TRBV7-2 and TRBJ2-1, is GAGVSQSPSNKVTEKGKDVELRCDPISGHTALYWYRQSLGQGLEFLIYFQGNSAPDKSGLPSDRFSAERTGGSVSTLTIQRTQQEDSAVYLCASSLTSGYNEQFFGPGTRLTVL.

The chain combines TRBV6-5 with TRBJ1-3; D gene unclear. This CDR3 contains 15 residues. CDR1 and CDR2 from the germline V gene are MNHEY and SVGAGI. The germline V and J ends were trimmed by 9 bases and 0 bases, with 15 bases remaining between them. CDR3 DNA sequence: TGTGCCAGTCTAAGGGTTTTTCGCTCTGGAAACACCATATATTTT. Translation gives CASLRVFRSGNTIYF.

The genes are TRBV18 and TRBJ1-3; TRBD1 matches at 7 bases. Germline trimming cut 6 bases from V and 4 bases from J; bases unmatched to any gene: 6. The CDR3 has 14 amino acids. The germline CDR1 and CDR2 sequences are KGHSH and LQKENI. CDR3 sequence: CASSQTGTGNTIYF. The DNA of the CDR3 is TGTGCCAGCTCGCAGACAGGGACAGGAAACACCATATATTTT.

J is TRBJ2-2 and V is TRBV5-1; TRBD1 aligns across 8 bases. The V gene end was trimmed by 4 bases and the J gene end by 4 bases; junction bases not matched to a gene: 9. The CDR3 runs to 16 residues. Germline V gives CDR1 SGHRS, CDR2 YFSETQ. For the CDR3, the DNA is TGCGCCAGCAGCCCTGACAGGGGTCTTTTCACCGGGGAGCTGTTTTTT. Translation: CASSPDRGLFTGELFF.

The rearrangement links TRBV6-4 to TRBJ2-3; D is perhaps TRBD2 (7 bases). CDR3 length: 15 amino acids. With 5 bases removed from V and 14 bases from J, the gap between germline ends came to 26 bases. The germline CDR1 and CDR2 sequences are MRHNA and SNTAGT. The CDR3 DNA follows: TGTGCCAGCAGTCCCCGGACTAACGGGGGGCCCCTTTTGTATTTT. Encoded protein: CASSPRTNGGPLLYF.

This chain uses TRBV28 with TRBJ2-3; no clear D gene. Germline CDR1 MDHEN, CDR2 SYDVKM. The CDR3 sequence is 11 residues long. Trimming pared 3 bases from V and 6 bases from J, leaving 4 bases between. The CDR3 DNA reads as TGTGCCAGCAGTTTTGTGGATACGCAGTATTTT. Protein product: CASSFVDTQYF.

The rearrangement uses TRBV10-3 and TRBJ2-3; 7 bases agree with TRBD1. Per germline, CDR1 ENHRY and CDR2 SYGVKD. The J segment lost 0 bases and the V segment lost 5 bases, leaving 5 bases of the junction unmatched. The CDR3 has 15 amino acids. The CDR3 loop reads CAISPRGRSTDTQYF. The CDR3 bases are TGTGCCATCAGTCCGAGGGGGCGGAGCACAGATACGCAGTATTTT.

The J gene is TRBJ1-2, the V gene TRBV28, with D maybe TRBD1 (5 bases). The V end lost 3 bases, the J end lost 2 bases, and 7 bases lay between the germline ends. The CDR3 consists of 13 residues. From germline, CDR1 is MDHEN and CDR2 SYDVKM. CDR3 nucleotide sequence: TGTGCCAGCAGTTTGCGGACAAACTATGGCTACACCTTC. Its protein is CASSLRTNYGYTF.

Of note for this clone: Other DNA sequences from this sample encode an identical CDR3 as well. This rearrangement joins TRBV28 to TRBJ2-3; no reliable D call. CDR1 and CDR2 (germline): MDHEN, SYDVKM. The V gene lost 6 bases and the J gene lost 0 bases, with 7 bases spanning the gap. The CDR3 loop spans 13 amino acids. The CDR3 DNA reads TGTGCCAGCAGCCTAAGTAGCACAGATACGCAGTATTTT. The encoded protein is CASSLSSTDTQYF.

The chain uses TRBV28 and TRBJ1-5; no definite D call. CDR1 is MDHEN and CDR2 is SYDVKM in the germline V gene. Trimming cost V 3 bases and J 6 bases, with 3 bases left between them. The CDR3 loop spans 11 amino acids. The CDR3 DNA reads as TGTGCCAGCAGTTTCCTTCAGCCCCAGCATTTT. This codes for CASSFLQPQHF.

V is TRBV6-6 and J is TRBJ2-7; 10 positions match TRBD1. Germline values: CDR1 MNHNY, CDR2 SVGAGI (reference sequence). J was trimmed by 5 bases and V by 7 bases; bases with no gene match: 5. This CDR3 comprises 13 residues. CDR3 nucleotides: TGTGCCAGCAAGCGACAGGGGGCCCACGAGCAGTACTTC. It specifies CASKRQGAHEQYF.